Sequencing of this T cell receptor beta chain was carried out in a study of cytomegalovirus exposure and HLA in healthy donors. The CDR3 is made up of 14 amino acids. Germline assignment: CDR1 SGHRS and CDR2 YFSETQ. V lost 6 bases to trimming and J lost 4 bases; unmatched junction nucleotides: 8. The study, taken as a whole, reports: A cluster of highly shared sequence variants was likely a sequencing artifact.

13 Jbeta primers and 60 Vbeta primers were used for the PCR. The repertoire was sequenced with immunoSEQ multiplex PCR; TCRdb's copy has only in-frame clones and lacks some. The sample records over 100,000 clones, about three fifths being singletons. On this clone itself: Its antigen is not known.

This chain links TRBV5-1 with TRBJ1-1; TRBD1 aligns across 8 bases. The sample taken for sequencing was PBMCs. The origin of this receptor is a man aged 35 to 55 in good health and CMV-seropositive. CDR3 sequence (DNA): TGCGCCAGCAACTCGGGACAGGAGGGCACTGAAGCTTTCTTT. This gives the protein CASNSGQEGTEAFF.